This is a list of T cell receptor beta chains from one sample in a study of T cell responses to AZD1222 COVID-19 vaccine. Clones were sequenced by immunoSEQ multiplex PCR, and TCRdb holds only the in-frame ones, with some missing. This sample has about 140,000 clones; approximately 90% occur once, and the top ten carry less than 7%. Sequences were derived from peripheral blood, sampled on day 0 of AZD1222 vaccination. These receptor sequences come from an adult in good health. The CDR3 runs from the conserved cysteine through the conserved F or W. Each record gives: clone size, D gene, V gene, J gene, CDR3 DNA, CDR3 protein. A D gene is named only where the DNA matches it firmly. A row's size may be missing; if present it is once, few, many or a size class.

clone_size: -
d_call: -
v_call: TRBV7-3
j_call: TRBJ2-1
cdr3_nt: TGTGCCAGCAGCTTAGAGGTTAACTTCAATGAGCAGTTCTTC
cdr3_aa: CASSLEVNFNEQFF

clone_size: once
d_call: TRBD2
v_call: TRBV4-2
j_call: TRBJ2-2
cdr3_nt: TGTGCCAGCAGCCAAGGGCTAGCGGGAGGCACGAACACCGGGGAGCTGTTTTTT
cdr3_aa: CASSQGLAGGTNTGELFF

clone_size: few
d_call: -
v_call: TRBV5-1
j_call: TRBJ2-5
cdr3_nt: TGCGCCAGCAGCTTGGGTGGGGAAGGCCAGTACTTC
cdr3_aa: CASSLGGEGQYF

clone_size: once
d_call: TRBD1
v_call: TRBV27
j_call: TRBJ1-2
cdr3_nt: TGTGCCAGCAGTACCGGGACAGGGGGCACTTTCCTCTATGGCTACACCTTC
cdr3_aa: CASSTGTGGTFLYGYTF

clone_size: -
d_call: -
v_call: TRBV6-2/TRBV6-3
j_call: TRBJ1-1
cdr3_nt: TGTGCCAGCAGTTACGTGGCAGCCCTTACCTCTGAAGCTTTCTTT
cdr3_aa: CASSYVAALTSEAFF

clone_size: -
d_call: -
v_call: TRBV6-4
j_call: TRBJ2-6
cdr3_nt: TGTGCCAGCAGTGATACTGTGGGCCACTCTGGGGCCAACGTCCTGACTTTC
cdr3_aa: CASSDTVGHSGANVLTF

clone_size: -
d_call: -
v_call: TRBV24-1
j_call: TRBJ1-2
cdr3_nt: TGTGCCACCAGGGATGCCAGGGAAGGCTACACCTTC
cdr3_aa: CATRDAREGYTF

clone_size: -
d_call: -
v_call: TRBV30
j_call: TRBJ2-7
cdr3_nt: TGTGCCTGGAGTCCCTTCGACAGGACCTACGAGCAGTACTTC
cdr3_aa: CAWSPFDRTYEQYF

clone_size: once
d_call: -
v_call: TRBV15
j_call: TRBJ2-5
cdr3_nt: TGTGCCACCAGCAGAGTGGGTGGGCAGGGGGAGACCCAGTACTTC
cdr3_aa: CATSRVGGQGETQYF

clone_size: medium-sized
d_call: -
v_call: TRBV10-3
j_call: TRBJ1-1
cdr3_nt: TGTGCCATCAGTGCGAAGACCACTGAAGCTTTCTTT
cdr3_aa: CAISAKTTEAFF

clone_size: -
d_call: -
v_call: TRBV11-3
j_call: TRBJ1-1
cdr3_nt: TGTGCCAGCAGCTTAGGAGGGTGGGGTGAAGCTTTCTTT
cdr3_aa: CASSLGGWGEAFF

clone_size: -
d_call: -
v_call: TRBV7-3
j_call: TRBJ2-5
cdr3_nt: TGTGCCAGCAGCCGCGAAAGTTCTAAAGAGACCCAGTACTTC
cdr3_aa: CASSRESSKETQYF

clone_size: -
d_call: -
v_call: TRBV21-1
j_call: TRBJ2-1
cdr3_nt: TGTGCCAGCAGCAAAGTCCGGATTTCTCGATGCCTCAAATTGAGGACCTACAATGAGCAGTTCTTC
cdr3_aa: CASSKVRISRCLKLRTYNEQFF

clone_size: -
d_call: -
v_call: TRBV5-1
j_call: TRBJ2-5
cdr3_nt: TGCGCCAGCAGCTTGGCGATACAGCGCTCGTACCAAGAGACCCAGTACTTC
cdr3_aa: CASSLAIQRSYQETQYF

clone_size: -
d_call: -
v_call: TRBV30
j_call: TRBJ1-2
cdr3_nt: TGTGCCTGGATTCTCCCGGGTGGAGGGGGACGCTACACCTTC
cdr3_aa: CAWILPGGGGRYTF

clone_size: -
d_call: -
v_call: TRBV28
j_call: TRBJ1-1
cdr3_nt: TGTGCCAGCACATTGGGGACGGTTCTGTGGACTGAAGCTTTCTTT
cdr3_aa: CASTLGTVLWTEAFF

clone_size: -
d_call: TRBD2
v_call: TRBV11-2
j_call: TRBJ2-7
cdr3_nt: TGTGCCAGCAGCGCCTTAGCGGGCCAGTGGGGAAGGCAGTACTTC
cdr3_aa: CASSALAGQWGRQYF

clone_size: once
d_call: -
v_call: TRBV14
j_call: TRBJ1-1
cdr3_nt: TGTGCCAGCAGCCAAGATTTGATGTCAGAGAACACTGAAGCTTTCTTT
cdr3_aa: CASSQDLMSENTEAFF

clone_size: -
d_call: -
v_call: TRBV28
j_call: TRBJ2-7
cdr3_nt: TGTGCCAGCAGTTCAGGGGTAGTAAGCTCCTACGAGCAGTACTTC
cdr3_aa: CASSSGVVSSYEQYF

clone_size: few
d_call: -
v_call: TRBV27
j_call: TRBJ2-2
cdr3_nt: TGTGCCAGCAGTATCAGACCGGTTTATACGGAGCTGTTTTTT
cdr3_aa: CASSIRPVYTELFF

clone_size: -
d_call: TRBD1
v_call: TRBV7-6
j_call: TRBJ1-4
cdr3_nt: TGTGCCAGCAGCTTAACAATTGGGACAGGGGGAGAAAAACTGTTTTTT
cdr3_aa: CASSLTIGTGGEKLFF

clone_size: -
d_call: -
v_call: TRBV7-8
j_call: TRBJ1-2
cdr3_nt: TGTGCCAGCAGCTTAGTTGAGACACGAGCAGGTGGCTACACCTTC
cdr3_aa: CASSLVETRAGGYTF

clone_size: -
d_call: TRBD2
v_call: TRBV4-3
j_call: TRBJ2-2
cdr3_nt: TGCGCCAGCAGCCAAGAATTTTGGCTAGCGGGCTCGAACACCGGGGAGCTGTTTTTT
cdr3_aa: CASSQEFWLAGSNTGELFF

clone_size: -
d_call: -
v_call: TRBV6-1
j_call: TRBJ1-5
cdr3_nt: TGTGCCAGCAGTGAATGGGCTGAGGGTTGGCCCCAGCATTTT
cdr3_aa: CASSEWAEGWPQHF

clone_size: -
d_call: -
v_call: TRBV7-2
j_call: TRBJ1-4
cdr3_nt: TGTGCCAGCAGCTTAAGAACCCGGGGGGAAAAACTGTTTTTT
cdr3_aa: CASSLRTRGEKLFF

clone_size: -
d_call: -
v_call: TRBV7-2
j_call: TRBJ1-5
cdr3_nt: TGTGCCAGCAGCTTAGGTACCCAGGGATTACAGCATTTT
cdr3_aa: CASSLGTQGLQHF

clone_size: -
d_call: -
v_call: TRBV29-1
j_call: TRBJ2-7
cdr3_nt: TGCAGCGTTGAGGGTGATCGGGAAAGGCAGTACTTC
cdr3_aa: CSVEGDRERQYF

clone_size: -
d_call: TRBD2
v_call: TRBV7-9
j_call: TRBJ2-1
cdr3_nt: TGTGCCAGCACCTCGGGAGGACGGGAGCAGTTCTTC
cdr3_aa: CASTSGGREQFF

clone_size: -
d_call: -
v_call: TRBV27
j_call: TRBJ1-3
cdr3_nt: TGTGCCAGCAGTTTACAGGGTAGGGGGACCTCCTCTGGAAACACCATATATTTT
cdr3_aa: CASSLQGRGTSSGNTIYF

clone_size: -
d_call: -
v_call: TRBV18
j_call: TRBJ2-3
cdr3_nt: TGTGCCAGCTCACCGGGGGACACCGGGGGTACGCAGTATTTT
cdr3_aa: CASSPGDTGGTQYF

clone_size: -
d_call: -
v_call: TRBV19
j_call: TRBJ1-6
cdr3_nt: TGTGCCAGTAGCCTCCTGGGGGAAAATTCACCCCTCCACTTT
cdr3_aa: CASSLLGENSPLHF

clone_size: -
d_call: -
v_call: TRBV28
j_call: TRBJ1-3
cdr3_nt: TGTGCCAGCAGGATGTTGGGGCTAGGGGGAAACACCATATATTTT
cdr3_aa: CASRMLGLGGNTIYF

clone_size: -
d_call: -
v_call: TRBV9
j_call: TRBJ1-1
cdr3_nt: TGTGCCAGCAGCGCCCACCGCAATAGGAACACTGAAGCTTTCTTT
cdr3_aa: CASSAHRNRNTEAFF